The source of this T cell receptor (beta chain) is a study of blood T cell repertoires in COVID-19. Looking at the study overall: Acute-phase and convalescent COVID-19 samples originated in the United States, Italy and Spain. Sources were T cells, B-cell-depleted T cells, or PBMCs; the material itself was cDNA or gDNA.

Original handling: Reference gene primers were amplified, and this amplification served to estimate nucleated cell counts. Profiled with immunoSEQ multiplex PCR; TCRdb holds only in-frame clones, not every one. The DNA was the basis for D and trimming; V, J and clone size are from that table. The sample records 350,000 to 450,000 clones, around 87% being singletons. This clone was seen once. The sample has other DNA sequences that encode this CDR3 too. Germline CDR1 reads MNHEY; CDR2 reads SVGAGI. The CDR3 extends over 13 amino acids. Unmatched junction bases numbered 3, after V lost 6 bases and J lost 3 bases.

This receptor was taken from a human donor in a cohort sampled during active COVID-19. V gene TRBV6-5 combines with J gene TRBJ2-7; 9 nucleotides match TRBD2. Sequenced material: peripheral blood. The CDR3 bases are TGTGCCAGCAGCCTAGCGGGAAACTACGAGCAGTACTTC. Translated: CASSLAGNYEQYF.